Listed here are 18 T cell receptor beta chains from one sample, sequenced in a study of CD8+ T cells in alopecia areata. Indicated treatment: oral pan-JAK inhibitor, 5-10 mg twice daily. Sequencing templates came from extracted RNA that was reverse transcribed into cDNA. Using immunoSEQ multiplex PCR, the repertoire was profiled, and TCRdb retains in-frame clones only, with some absent. The sample has 200,000 to 250,000 clones; approximately 70% are singletons. The sample in question was CD4+ T cells sorted from blood, obtained at week 44, from a patient treated with tofacitinib. Receptors originate from a human donor with alopecia areata.

The genes are TRBV29-1 and TRBJ2-3; TRBD2 might be the D (5 bases). Per germline, CDR1 SQVTM and CDR2 ANQGSEA. The length of the CDR3 is 13 residues. The V and J ends lost 1 base and 4 bases respectively, with 9 bases between them. CDR3 nucleotide sequence: TGCAGCGTTGAAGTTCAGGAGGCAGATACGCAGTATTTT. Translating it yields CSVEVQEADTQYF.

The table lists this clone with a few counts. The rearrangement links TRBV29-1 to TRBJ2-7; 12 positions match TRBD1. The CDR3 is 15 amino acids. The V segment lost 6 bases and the J segment 6 bases; nucleotides outside the gene matches: 12. From germline, CDR1 is SQVTM and CDR2 ANQGSEA. The CDR3 DNA follows: TGCAGCGTCACCCACGGGACAGGGGGCTTGGGCGAGCAGTACTTC. Its protein product is CSVTHGTGGLGEQYF.

This rearrangement joins TRBV7-9 to TRBJ2-1, with 12 nucleotides matching TRBD2. The CDR3 is made up of 18 amino acids. Germline values: CDR1 SEHNR, CDR2 FQNEAQ (reference sequence). V gave up 6 bases and J gave up 0 bases; unmatched junction bases: 9. CDR3 DNA sequence: TGTGCCAGCAGGCGTGGACTAGCGGGGTCTAGCTCCTACAATGAGCAGTTCTTC. Protein sequence: CASRRGLAGSSSYNEQFF.

As to this clone: Distinct nucleotide sequences in the sample also encode this CDR3. The chain links TRBV29-1 to TRBJ1-4; D uncertain. V shed 4 bases and J shed 4 bases, with 4 bases lying between them. The V gene's germline CDR1 is SQVTM and CDR2 ANQGSEA. CDR3 length: 11 residues. CDR3 amino acids: CSVGGNEKLFF. CDR3 nucleotides: TGCAGCGTTGGGGGTAATGAAAAACTGTTTTTT.

CDR3 protein: CASSLAGQGIADTQYF. The CDR3 DNA sequence: TGCGCCAGCAGCCTAGCAGGACAGGGGATCGCAGATACGCAGTATTTT. The genes are TRBV4-3 and TRBJ2-3, with 9 bases fitting TRBD1. The CDR3 totals 16 residues. Germline loops: CDR1 LGHNA, CDR2 YSLEER. The J segment lost 4 bases and the V segment lost 4 bases, leaving 9 bases of the junction unmatched.

The chain is built from TRBV5-6 and TRBJ1-4, with 8 bases lining up with TRBD1. The CDR3 length is 14 residues. The germline gives CDR1 SGHDT, CDR2 YYEEEE. Unmatched junction bases numbered 9, after V lost 5 bases and J lost 9 bases. The CDR3 nucleotides are TGTGCCAGCAGACCTAGGACAGGGACCAAAAAACTGTTTTTT. This translates into CASRPRTGTKKLFF.

This sequence joins TRBV7-9 and TRBJ2-7; the D gene is possibly TRBD1 (6 bases). The CDR3 has 13 residues. Germline CDR1 is SEHNR and CDR2 is FQNEAQ (reference sequence). V gave up 5 bases and J gave up 5 bases, with 13 bases separating them. The CDR3 loop is CASSRVPGDEQYF. The CDR3 DNA is TGTGCCAGCAGCCGTGTCCCAGGGGACGAGCAGTACTTC.

The rearrangement joins TRBV20-1 to TRBJ2-7; D call uncertain. The CDR3 has 11 amino acids. The V and J ends lost 6 bases and 4 bases respectively, with 10 bases between them. Germline assignment: CDR1 DFQATT and CDR2 SNEGSKA (reference sequence). Written as DNA, the CDR3 is TGCAGTGCACCTCGTCTATACGAGCAGTACTTC. It codes for CSAPRLYEQYF.

The chain has TRBV29-1 and TRBJ1-4, with 7 bases identical to TRBD1. The germline CDR1 and CDR2 sequences are SQVTM and ANQGSEA. J gave up 3 bases and V 7 bases, and 5 bases lay outside the gene matches. The CDR3 contains 13 residues. CDR3 in DNA: TGCAGCGCCGAACAGGGGCCTAATGAAAAACTGTTTTTT. This translates into CSAEQGPNEKLFF.

V and J are TRBV7-8 and TRBJ1-5; D gene uncertain. From germline, CDR1 is SGHVS and CDR2 FQNEAQ. The CDR3 extends over 13 amino acids. Trimming took 2 bases from V and 5 from J, leaving 7 bases between them. CDR3 amino acids: CASSLKGDQPQHF. In DNA, the CDR3 is TGTGCCAGCAGCTTAAAGGGAGATCAGCCCCAGCATTTT.

The rearrangement joins TRBV2 to TRBJ2-1; 13 bases line up with TRBD2. Germline CDR1 SNHLY, CDR2 FYNNEI. The V gene end was trimmed by 6 bases and the J gene end by 9 bases; junction bases not matched to a gene: 11. This CDR3 has 16 amino acids. CDR3 amino acids: CASSLSVGLAGSEQFF. The CDR3 DNA sequence: TGTGCCAGCAGCCTATCCGTGGGACTAGCGGGGAGTGAGCAGTTCTTC.

This rearrangement joins TRBV19 to TRBJ1-2; D is ambiguous. Germline CDR1 LNHDA, CDR2 SQIVND (reference sequence). CDR3 size: 15 residues. V was trimmed by 8 bases and J by 0 bases, leaving 16 bases between them. The CDR3 DNA reads as TGTGCCAGTGAAACACGATCCTCAGCTAACTATGGCTACACCTTC. Amino acids: CASETRSSANYGYTF.

This clone was detected once. This chain joins TRBV29-1 and TRBJ1-1, with D uncertain. This CDR3 region has 13 residues. Germline lookup yields CDR1 SQVTM and CDR2 ANQGSEA. V lost 4 bases and J 1 base, leaving 10 bases between the germline ends. CDR3 bases: TGCAGCGTTGGTGTAACTCCGAACACTGAAGCTTTCTTT. This gives the protein CSVGVTPNTEAFF.

This clone was detected once. J is TRBJ1-1 and V is TRBV7-9; TRBD1 agrees at 8 bases. V was pared by 3 bases and J by 7 bases, with 7 bases of the junction left unmatched. This CDR3 comprises 14 residues. CDR1 SEHNR and CDR2 FQNEAQ come from the germline V gene (reference sequence). CDR3: CASSLAGGSGEAFF. CDR3 bases: TGTGCCAGCAGCTTGGCAGGGGGCTCGGGTGAAGCTTTCTTT.

The V gene is TRBV6-5, the J gene TRBJ1-1; D remains unclear. This CDR3 is built from 14 residues. Germline V gene data show CDR1 as MNHEY and CDR2 as SVGAGI. The V and J ends lost 2 bases and 0 bases respectively, with 7 bases between them. In DNA, the CDR3 is TGTGCCAGCAGTTACAACAGTTTGAACACTGAAGCTTTCTTT. Encoded protein: CASSYNSLNTEAFF.

The chain links TRBV9 to TRBJ2-2; 7 bases are shared with TRBD1. The CDR3 sequence is 16 residues long. Germline loops: CDR1 SGDLS, CDR2 YYNGEE. Trimming removed 4 bases from V and 5 bases from J; junction bases left unmatched: 11. The CDR3: CASSPLTGIPTGELFF. For the CDR3, the DNA is TGTGCCAGCAGCCCATTGACAGGGATACCGACCGGGGAGCTGTTTTTT.

This clone was observed a few times. This chain links TRBV29-1 with TRBJ2-1; the D is unclear. The V end was cut by 0 bases, the J end by 6 bases, with 12 bases between. The CDR3 extends over 14 amino acids. CDR1 and CDR2 from the germline V gene are SQVTM and ANQGSEA. CDR3 residues: CSVEDPARLNEQFF. CDR3 coding DNA: TGCAGCGTTGAAGATCCGGCCAGACTCAATGAGCAGTTCTTC.

This clone was counted ten times or more. CDR3 amino acids: CASSNGGRQDTQYF. The DNA of the CDR3 is TGTGCCAGCAGCAACGGGGGCCGACAAGATACGCAGTATTTT. This sequence joins TRBV21-1 and TRBJ2-3. TRBV21-1 is a listed pseudogene. The CDR3 runs 14 residues.